Below, 23 T cell receptor beta chains from the same sample are listed, as sequenced in a study of blood T cell repertoires in COVID-19. Profiling relied on immunoSEQ multiplex PCR, and the TCRdb table lists in-frame clones only, not all of them. Of roughly 100,000 clones listed, around 84% were seen once; the top ten hold roughly 3.1%. Sample: peripheral blood. The receptors derive from a man aged 45-60 years with active or convalescent COVID-19.

This clone has only a few counts. The chain links TRBV9 to TRBJ2-4; tentatively, D is TRBD1 (5 bases). Germline V CDR1 and CDR2: SGDLS, YYNGEE. Trimming removed 3 bases at V and 0 bases at J, with 10 bases between. The CDR3 length is 15 residues. In DNA, the CDR3 is TGTGCCAGCAGCGAGACAGATTTAGCCAAAAACATTCAGTACTTC. The encoded protein is CASSETDLAKNIQYF.

The CDR3 loop reads CASSDGDRPNSPLHF. CDR3 sequence (DNA): TGTGCCAGCAGTGATGGGGACAGGCCCAATTCACCCCTCCACTTT. This chain uses TRBV2 with TRBJ1-6; TRBD1 agrees at 8 bases. Germline V gene sequence: CDR1 SNHLY, CDR2 FYNNEI. With V trimmed by 3 bases and J by 7 bases, 5 bases remained unmatched. The CDR3 has 15 residues.

The J gene is TRBJ1-1, the V gene TRBV20-1; 7 nucleotides agree with TRBD1. Trimming removed 3 bases from V and 6 bases from J; junction bases left unmatched: 4. The CDR3 is 12 amino acids. Germline assignment: CDR1 DFQATT and CDR2 SNEGSKA (reference sequence). The CDR3 DNA reads as TGCAGTGCTAGTGATCAGGGGGCTGAAGCTTTCTTT. It is translated as CSASDQGAEAFF.

This clone has only a few counts. The rearrangement links TRBV28 to TRBJ1-1, with no clear D. CDR1 and CDR2 from the germline V gene are MDHEN and SYDVKM. V dropped 6 bases and J dropped 0 bases, with 8 bases sitting between them. The CDR3 covers 13 residues. In DNA, the CDR3 is TGTGCCAGCAGGAATACAGTGAACACTGAAGCTTTCTTT. Its translation is CASRNTVNTEAFF.

Only a few counts were recorded for this clone. The chain uses TRBV24-1 and TRBJ2-1; 9 bases align to TRBD1. Losses at the gene ends were 4 bases for V and 6 bases for J; bases not matched to a gene: 12. Germline loops: CDR1 KGHDR, CDR2 SFDVKD. This CDR3 comprises 17 residues. Written as DNA, the CDR3 is TGTGCCACCAGTGAGTTCTCCGGGACAGGGACGGGCAATGAGCAGTTCTTC. Its translation: CATSEFSGTGTGNEQFF.

This clone was counted only a few times. The rearrangement joins TRBV10-3 to TRBJ1-2, with 11 bases lining up with TRBD1. From germline, CDR1 is ENHRY and CDR2 SYGVKD. V was pared by 10 bases and J by 0 bases, with 4 bases of the junction left unmatched. The CDR3 spans 14 residues. CDR3 bases: TGTGCCACCGGGACAGGGGGTGCTAACTATGGCTACACCTTC. Translating gives CATGTGGANYGYTF.

The rearrangement links TRBV19 to TRBJ1-5; TRBD1 is a possible D gene (6 bases). The CDR3 is 14 residues long. Trimming left V 3 bases short and J 5 bases short, with 11 bases between. The germline gives CDR1 LNHDA, CDR2 SQIVND (reference sequence). In nucleotides, the CDR3 is TGTGCCAGTAGTATTCTAACAGGGTATCAGCCCCAGCATTTT. Translation gives CASSILTGYQPQHF.

This clone came up once. V usage is TRBV15 and J usage is TRBJ2-1; D not resolved. Germline loops: CDR1 LNHNV, CDR2 YYDKDF (reference sequence). This CDR3 region has 16 residues. The V gene lost 0 bases and the J gene lost 0 bases, with 9 bases spanning the gap. This CDR3 reads CATSRDSSSSYNEQFF. CDR3 DNA: TGTGCCACCAGCAGAGATAGCTCGAGCTCCTACAATGAGCAGTTCTTC.

This chain joins TRBV4-3 and TRBJ1-3; a weak D match, TRBD1 (5 bases). Germline values: CDR1 LGHNA, CDR2 YSLEER. V lost 0 bases to trimming and J lost 1 base, with 10 bases between them. The CDR3 totals 16 residues. CDR3 in DNA: TGCGCCAGCAGCCAAGAAAAACAGGTTTCTGGAAACACCATATATTTT. It is translated as CASSQEKQVSGNTIYF.

The J gene is TRBJ2-7, the V gene TRBV3-1 (or the pseudogene TRBV3-2), with D possibly TRBD2 on 6 matching bases. V was clipped by 5 bases and J by 3 bases, with 20 bases between them. CDR1 and CDR2 from the germline V gene are LGHDT and YNNKEL (reference sequence). This CDR3 region has 16 residues. CDR3 nucleotide sequence: TGTGCCAGCAGCAACCAAGATACGACGGGGGACTACGAGCAGTACTTC. Its protein is CASSNQDTTGDYEQYF.

This clone was counted between two and nine times. The rearrangement joins TRBV10-1 to TRBJ1-1; no firm D call. The germline V gene has CDR1 WNHNN and CDR2 SYGVQD (reference sequence). The V end was cut by 4 bases, the J end by 2 bases, with 5 bases between. The CDR3 covers 12 residues. The CDR3 loop reads CASSAGNTEAFF. DNA of the CDR3: TGCGCCAGCAGTGCGGGTAACACTGAAGCTTTCTTT.

CDR3 DNA sequence: TGTGCCAGCTCACCCCGACAGGGGGCCGAGACCCAGTACTTC. Its translation: CASSPRQGAETQYF. The rearrangement uses TRBV18 and TRBJ2-5, with 10 positions matching TRBD1. The J segment lost 5 bases and the V segment lost 3 bases, leaving 3 bases of the junction unmatched. Germline assignment: CDR1 KGHSH and CDR2 LQKENI. The CDR3 length is 14 residues.

This clone was detected once. The chain carries TRBV6-2 or TRBV6-3 and TRBJ1-4, with D possibly being TRBD1 (6 bases). The germline V gene encodes CDR1 MNHEY and CDR2 SVGEGT. V lost 5 bases, J lost 0 bases, and 10 bases lay in between. CDR3 length equals 15 residues. CDR3 region: CASSGDTSTNEKLFF. The DNA of the CDR3 is TGTGCCAGCAGTGGGGACACTTCAACTAATGAAAAACTGTTTTTT.

This clone has just a few counts. This chain connects TRBV9 to TRBJ2-2; TRBD1 matches 8 bases. The germline V gene has CDR1 SGDLS and CDR2 YYNGEE. CDR3 length: 15 residues. The trim removed 6 bases at V and 6 bases at J, leaving 10 bases unmatched. Here the CDR3 DNA reads TGTGCCAGCACGGCGGCGGCGGACAGGGCCGGGGAGCTGTTTTTT. This sequence encodes CASTAAADRAGELFF.

The chain couples TRBV6-1 to TRBJ2-7; 9 bases match TRBD1. Looked up from germline, CDR1 is MNHNS and CDR2 is SASEGT. The J segment lost 2 bases and the V segment lost 0 bases, leaving 5 bases of the junction unmatched. This CDR3 is 16 amino acids long. The CDR3 nucleotides read TGTGCCAGCAGTGAAGCAGGACAGGGGAACCCCTACGAGCAGTACGTC. Protein: CASSEAGQGNPYEQYV.

The chain couples TRBV7-2 to TRBJ2-3; the D gene is possibly TRBD2 (5 bases). This CDR3 is 14 amino acids long. The germline V gene has CDR1 SGHTA and CDR2 FQGNSA. Trimming took 1 base from V and 1 from J, leaving 6 bases between them. The CDR3 reads CASSLVEGTDTQYF. The CDR3 DNA is TGTGCCAGCAGCTTAGTGGAGGGCACAGATACGCAGTATTTT.

The chain uses TRBV14 and TRBJ2-2; D not resolved. V lost 0 bases and J lost 6, with 14 bases in between. The CDR3 has 16 amino acids. Germline V gene lookup returns CDR1 SGHDN and CDR2 FVKESK. As DNA, the CDR3 is TGTGCCAGCAGCCAAGATCTGGTCGTCAGTCCCGGGGAGCTGTTTTTT. Protein: CASSQDLVVSPGELFF.

V is TRBV6-2 or TRBV6-3 and J is TRBJ2-3; 8 bases are a match to TRBD1. CDR1 is MNHEY, CDR2 SVGEGT, per germline. V gave up 2 bases and J gave up 3 bases; unmatched junction bases: 4. The CDR3 totals 15 residues. The CDR3 DNA reads as TGTGCCAGCAGTTACGGACAGGGTAGGACAGATACGCAGTATTTT. Translated: CASSYGQGRTDTQYF.

The chain recombines TRBV4-1 with TRBJ1-5; no firm D call. V dropped 1 base and J dropped 2 bases, with 9 bases sitting between them. The germline gives CDR1 MGHRA, CDR2 YSYEKL. This CDR3 is built from 15 residues. CDR3 coding DNA: TGCGCCAGCAGCCAAGGGCGGGTTGGCAATCAGCCCCAGCATTTT. This sequence encodes CASSQGRVGNQPQHF.

The V gene is TRBV2, the J gene TRBJ2-7; 10 bases are a match to TRBD2. The CDR3 is 12 amino acids. Germline trimming cut 6 bases from V and 6 bases from J; bases unmatched to any gene: 2. Germline CDR1 reads SNHLY; CDR2 reads FYNNEI. The CDR3 nucleotides read TGTGCCAGCAGGAGACTAGCGGGCGAGCAGTACGTC. Its protein product is CASRRLAGEQYV.

V is TRBV5-1 and J is TRBJ2-2, with 8 nucleotides matching TRBD2. The V gene's germline CDR1 is SGHRS and CDR2 YFSETQ. CDR3 length equals 15 residues. J gave up 4 bases and V 3 bases, and 5 bases lay outside the gene matches. CDR3 residues: CASSSGTRSTGELFF. CDR3 sequence (DNA): TGCGCCAGCAGCTCCGGGACTAGGAGCACCGGGGAGCTGTTTTTT.

The genes are TRBV28 and TRBJ1-6; the D gene is possibly TRBD1 (5 bases). V gave up 3 bases and J gave up 0 bases, with 9 bases separating them. Germline lookup yields CDR1 MDHEN and CDR2 SYDVKM. The CDR3 extends over 16 amino acids. The CDR3 spells CASSLEGFSYNSPLHF. As DNA, the CDR3 is TGTGCCAGCAGTTTGGAGGGGTTCTCCTATAATTCACCCCTCCACTTT.

The chain couples TRBV24-1 to TRBJ1-3; tentatively, D is TRBD1 (5 bases). V was trimmed by 6 bases and J by 0 bases, leaving 8 bases between them. The length of the CDR3 is 14 residues. Germline CDR1 KGHDR, CDR2 SFDVKD. The DNA of the CDR3 is TGTGCCACCAGTAGTGACAGCTCTGGAAACACCATATATTTT. Amino acids: CATSSDSSGNTIYF.